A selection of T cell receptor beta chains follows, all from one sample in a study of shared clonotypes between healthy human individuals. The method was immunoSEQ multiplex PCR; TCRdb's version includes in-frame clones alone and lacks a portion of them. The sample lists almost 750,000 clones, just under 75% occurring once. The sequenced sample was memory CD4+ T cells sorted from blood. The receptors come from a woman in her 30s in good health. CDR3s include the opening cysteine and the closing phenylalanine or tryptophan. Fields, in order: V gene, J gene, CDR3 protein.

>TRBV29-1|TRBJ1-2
CSVQIAGGYTF
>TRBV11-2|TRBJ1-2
CASSVGGLLGYTF
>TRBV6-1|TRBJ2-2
CASSEHATTIANTGELFF
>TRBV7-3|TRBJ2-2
CATSRGVTGELFF
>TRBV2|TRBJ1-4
CASSEYGTAANEKLFF
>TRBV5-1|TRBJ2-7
CASSRGTSGSQGSYEQYF
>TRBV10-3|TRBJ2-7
CAISVGYEQYF
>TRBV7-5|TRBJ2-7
CVRSFYEQYF
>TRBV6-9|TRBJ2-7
CASSYSRDPPYEQYF
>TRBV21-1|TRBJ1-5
CASSKRQDNSNQPQHF
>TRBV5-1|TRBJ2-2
CASSLVSSGELFF
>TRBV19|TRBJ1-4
CASSIGQTTNEKLFF
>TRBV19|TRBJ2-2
CASSPLGTGHRELFF
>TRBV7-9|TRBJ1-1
CASSLGGEDTEAFF
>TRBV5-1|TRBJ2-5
CASSSTGEHQETQYF
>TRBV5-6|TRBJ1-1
CASRYTPQGDTEAFF
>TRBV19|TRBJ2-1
CASTKVAGGGNEQFF
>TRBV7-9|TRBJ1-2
CASSLGALDHGYTF
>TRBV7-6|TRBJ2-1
CASSFRRGSNEQFF
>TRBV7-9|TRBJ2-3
CASSLAGAFTDTQYF
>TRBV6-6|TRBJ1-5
CASSYTTGDNQPQHF
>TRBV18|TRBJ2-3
CASSPFAGGSSDTQYF
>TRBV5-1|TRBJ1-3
CASSLGDKMSGNTIYF
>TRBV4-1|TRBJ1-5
CASSQDPGNQPQHF
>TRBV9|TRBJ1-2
CASSVASAEQGLYGYTF
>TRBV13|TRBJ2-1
CASSLGQGLYNEQFF
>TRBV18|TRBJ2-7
CASSPFPLEQYF
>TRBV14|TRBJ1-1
CASSQEVGRRTEAFF